These 18 T cell receptor beta chains share one sample of origin, sequenced in a study of sequential checkpoint blockade in melanoma. TCRdb keeps only in-frame clones here, not all; method: immunoSEQ multiplex PCR. The data contain around 9,600 clones, about 50% of them singletons. The sample's treatment: randomized to nivolumab then ipilimumab (arm A) or the reverse (arm B). The sequencing used CD8+ T cells sorted from blood (inferred from file names), collected from a patient given nivolumab and ipilimumab in sequence. Receptors originate from a human donor with melanoma.

This clone was recorded a few times. Germline and junction disagree at one end, which may indicate a read error. V and J are TRBV10-3 and TRBJ1-2; tentatively, D is TRBD1 (5 bases). Germline values: CDR1 ENHRY, CDR2 SYGVKD. The CDR3 covers 14 residues. The CDR3, as DNA: TGTGCCAGCAGTTACCATAGGGGTGACTATGGCTACACCTTC. This encodes CASSYHRGDYGYTF.

J is TRBJ1-1 and V is TRBV4-2; TRBD1 agrees at 7 bases. Looked up from germline, CDR1 is LGHNA and CDR2 is YNFKEQ. J gave up 1 base and V 0 bases, and 2 bases lay outside the gene matches. The CDR3 has 15 residues. CDR3 DNA sequence: TGTGCCAGCAGCCAAGAGACAGGGACGAACACTGAAGCTTTCTTT. It is translated as CASSQETGTNTEAFF.

This rearrangement joins TRBV4-3 to TRBJ1-5, with D perhaps TRBD1 (6 bases). V dropped 3 bases and J dropped 4 bases, with 7 bases sitting between them. CDR1 is LGHNA and CDR2 is YSLEER in the germline V gene. This CDR3 is 13 amino acids long. Written as DNA, the CDR3 is TGCGCCAGCAGCCACGACAGGAATCAGCCCCAGCATTTT. It is translated as CASSHDRNQPQHF.

The chain is built from TRBV13 and TRBJ2-3, with D perhaps TRBD2 (6 bases). CDR1 is PRHDT, CDR2 FYEKMQ, per germline (reference sequence). V lost 5 bases, J lost 3 bases, and 6 bases lay in between. The CDR3 is 12 residues long. In nucleotides, the CDR3 is TGTGCCAGCAGCGGACTAACAGATACGCAGTATTTT. Amino acids: CASSGLTDTQYF.

In its sample, this clone was seen a few times. The rearrangement joins TRBV28 to TRBJ2-3; tentatively, D is TRBD2 (6 bases). The germline V gene encodes CDR1 MDHEN and CDR2 SYDVKM. The CDR3 consists of 15 residues. V was trimmed by 2 bases and J by 3 bases, leaving 12 bases between them. CDR3: CASSLERVQTDTQYF. The DNA of the CDR3 is TGTGCCAGCAGTTTAGAGCGGGTTCAAACAGATACGCAGTATTTT. Full variable domain (remainder filled in from reference TRBV28 and TRBJ2-3): DVKVTQSSRYLVKRTGEKVFLECVQDMDHENMFWYRQDPGLGLRLIYFSYDVKMKEKGDIPEGYSVSREKKERFSLILESASTNQTSMYLCASSLERVQTDTQYFGPGTRLTVL.

This sequence joins TRBV4-3 and TRBJ2-3, with 13 bases lining up with TRBD2. V shed 5 bases, J shed 3 bases, and the junction held 5 bases outside the gene matches. The germline V gene encodes CDR1 LGHNA and CDR2 YSLEER. The CDR3 contains 16 residues. Written as DNA, the CDR3 is TGCGCCAGCAGCGCTGAACTAGCGGGGGGGACAGATACGCAGTATTTT. Amino acid sequence: CASSAELAGGTDTQYF.

J is TRBJ1-2 and V is TRBV5-1; weak D call: TRBD1 (5 bases). This CDR3 has 15 amino acids. V was trimmed by 0 bases and J by 8 bases, leaving 17 bases between them. Per the germline V gene, CDR1 is SGHRS and CDR2 is YFSETQ. The DNA for the CDR3 is TGCGCCAGCAGCTTGGCTTTCAGGGATGCACGGGGCTACACCTTC. It is translated as CASSLAFRDARGYTF.

This chain joins TRBV27 and TRBJ2-7; TRBD1 might be the D (6 bases). The V end was cut by 3 bases, the J end by 6 bases, with 9 bases between. This CDR3 comprises 12 residues. Germline CDR1 and CDR2: MNHEY and SMNVEV (reference sequence). The CDR3 coding sequence is TGTGCCAGCAGTTTTCAACAGGGCGAGCAGTACTTC. Translation: CASSFQQGEQYF.

V is TRBV6-4 and J is TRBJ2-2, with a tentative D call TRBD2 (5 bases). CDR3 length equals 14 residues. V shed 0 bases and J shed 3 bases, with 5 bases lying between them. The V gene's germline CDR1 is MRHNA and CDR2 SNTAGT. This CDR3 reads CASSDSSDTGELFF. In nucleotides, the CDR3 is TGTGCCAGCAGTGACTCTAGCGACACCGGGGAGCTGTTTTTT.

This chain links TRBV28 with TRBJ2-7; weak D call: TRBD1 (5 bases). With 7 bases removed from V and 3 bases from J, the gap between germline ends came to 16 bases. The CDR3 is 14 amino acids. Per germline, CDR1 MDHEN and CDR2 SYDVKM. The CDR3 DNA reads TGTGCCAGCAAGCAGGGCTATAATCGCTACGAGCAGTACTTC. This sequence encodes CASKQGYNRYEQYF.

This clone has just a few counts. This rearrangement joins TRBV6-6 to TRBJ2-1; D unresolved. The CDR3 extends over 13 amino acids. V was clipped by 7 bases and J by 4 bases, with 11 bases between them. The germline V gene has CDR1 MNHNY and CDR2 SVGAGI (reference sequence). The CDR3 coding sequence is TGTGCCAGCAAACCCACAGATTACAATGAGCAGTTCTTC. This gives the protein CASKPTDYNEQFF.

The sample holds a few counts of this clone. The V call is TRBV5-5, the J call TRBJ2-1; 9 bases fit TRBD2. Germline CDR1 SGHKS, CDR2 YYEKEE (reference sequence). This CDR3 comprises 14 residues. The V segment lost 4 bases and the J segment 9 bases; nucleotides outside the gene matches: 8. Here the CDR3 reads CASSQERGRGEQFF. The CDR3 DNA is TGTGCCAGCAGCCAAGAGCGCGGGAGGGGTGAGCAGTTCTTC.

V and J are TRBV21-1 and TRBJ1-3; no check of the table's D call, TRBD1, against the DNA was made. TRBV21-1 is assigned pseudogene status. The CDR3 covers 15 residues. The CDR3 here is CASSTEDRPGNTIYF. As DNA, the CDR3 is TGTGCCAGCAGCACCGAGGACAGGCCAGGAAACACCATATATTTT.

The table lists this clone with a few counts. The genes are TRBV7-9 and TRBJ1-2; a weak D match, TRBD1 (5 bases). V was pared by 5 bases and J by 8 bases, with 12 bases between. Per the germline V gene, CDR1 is SEHNR and CDR2 is FQNEAQ (reference sequence). CDR3 length: 12 residues. The CDR3 here is CASSPRQGGYTF. Here the CDR3 DNA reads TGTGCCAGCAGCCCCAGGCAGGGAGGCTACACCTTC.

V usage is TRBV27 and J usage is TRBJ2-7; TRBD1 aligns across 8 bases. The CDR3 spans 14 residues. V lost 2 bases, J lost 3 bases, and 3 bases stayed unmatched. In germline, CDR1 is MNHEY, CDR2 SMNVEV (reference sequence). CDR3 DNA sequence: TGTGCCAGCAGTTTAGGCAGGGGGCTCTACGAGCAGTACTTC. Encoded protein: CASSLGRGLYEQYF.

The J gene is TRBJ1-1, the V gene TRBV7-9; no reliable D call. Germline lookup yields CDR1 SEHNR and CDR2 FQNEAQ (reference sequence). The CDR3 totals 15 residues. The V and J ends lost 5 bases and 5 bases respectively, with 18 bases between them. CDR3 region: CASSGRTRGGTEAFF. The CDR3 region has the DNA TGTGCCAGCAGCGGCCGCACACGGGGAGGGACTGAAGCTTTCTTT.

This chain joins TRBV6-5 and TRBJ2-7; 8 positions agree with TRBD2. CDR1 and CDR2 (germline): MNHEY, SVGAGI. The CDR3 consists of 15 residues. The V segment lost 5 bases and the J segment 0 bases; nucleotides outside the gene matches: 6. The CDR3, as DNA: TGTGCCAGCAGTCCTCCTAGCGGGTACTCCTACGAGCAGTACTTC. Encoded protein: CASSPPSGYSYEQYF.

This clone was seen a handful of times. The chain couples TRBV6-6 to TRBJ1-1; D is possibly TRBD1 (5 bases). With 4 bases removed from V and 0 bases from J, the gap between germline ends came to 12 bases. The germline gives CDR1 MNHNY, CDR2 SVGAGI (reference sequence). The CDR3 has 15 amino acids. The CDR3 nucleotides read TGTGCCAGCAGTTTAGACAGTCCCTTGAACACTGAAGCTTTCTTT. As protein: CASSLDSPLNTEAFF.